This T cell receptor (beta chain) appears in the sequencing data of a study of blood T cell repertoires in COVID-19. As for the study in general: T cells, B-cell-depleted T cells, or PBMCs provided the cDNA or gDNA that served as material.

During active infection, Seattle patients enrolled and were then monitored through disease. In the authors' workflow: The authors estimated nucleated cell counts from reference gene primer amplification. Sequenced by immunoSEQ multiplex PCR; TCRdb stores in-frame clones only, minus some. V and J calls and clone size are given by that table; D and trimming were obtained from the DNA. The table lists around 220,000 clones, roughly 86% of them singletons. The germline V gene has CDR1 MNHEY and CDR2 SMNVEV (reference sequence). This CDR3 has 17 residues. V was clipped by 6 bases and J by 7 bases; unmatched bases: 17.

This receptor was identified in a woman aged 50 to 60 with COVID-19, enrolled during active disease. Material for sequencing was peripheral blood. J is TRBJ2-2 and V is TRBV27; TRBD1 agrees at 7 bases. For the CDR3, the DNA is TGTGCCAGCAGATCTATATACAGGGGAGAGAGGGACGGGGAGCTGTTTTTT. It yields the protein CASRSIYRGERDGELFF.